These 20 T cell receptor beta chains were all obtained from the same sample, sequenced in a study of T-cell memory formation after mild COVID-19. In TCRdb, the 5' RACE reads were re-called with MiXCR into one record per CDR3 protein. The table records hundreds of thousands of distinct CDR3 sequences, roughly 20% of them present only once. Sequencing used PBMCs or a T cell subset sorted from them (not recorded which). The receptors were sampled from an adult woman who had mild COVID-19 (a few samples of this study predate the infection). Cell type and time point are not known.

CDR3 DNA: TGTGCCAGCAGGATAGGGGGGAGGGAAAACATTCAGTACTTC. Translating it yields CASRIGGRENIQYF. The chain joins TRBV6-6 to TRBJ2-4; a weak D match, TRBD2 (7 bases). Per the germline V gene, CDR1 is MNHNY and CDR2 is SVGAGI (reference sequence). The CDR3 runs to 14 residues. Deletions cut 6 bases from V and 5 bases from J, with 14 bases between.

The chain couples TRBV6-1 to TRBJ2-5; D not certain. V was pared by 0 bases and J by 4 bases, with 12 bases between. There are 15 residues in the CDR3. The germline CDR1 and CDR2 sequences are MNHNS and SASEGT. CDR3 in DNA: TGTGCCAGCAGTGAAGCGCCGAGTTTCGGAGAGACCCAGTACTTC. It yields the protein CASSEAPSFGETQYF.

This clonotype has just a few counts. The chain is built from TRBV5-1 and TRBJ2-2, with 11 bases identical to TRBD2. Germline values: CDR1 SGHRS, CDR2 YFSETQ. The CDR3 contains 15 residues. V lost 4 bases, J lost 3 bases, and 2 bases stayed unmatched. The CDR3 DNA is TGCGCCAGCAGCCAGGGACTAGCGGACACCGGGGAGCTGTTTTTT. As protein: CASSQGLADTGELFF.

The chain combines TRBV28 with TRBJ2-7; D possibly corresponds to TRBD1 (8 bases). CDR3 size: 14 residues. Germline CDR1 and CDR2: MDHEN and SYDVKM. V lost 8 bases to trimming and J lost 4 bases, with 18 bases between them. For the CDR3, the DNA is TGTGCCAGCGGCACAGGGGGGGTTGCGTACGAGCAGTACTTC. Protein product: CASGTGGVAYEQYF.

The chain links TRBV30 to TRBJ2-5; D unclear. The V and J ends lost 0 bases and 4 bases respectively, with 9 bases between them. This CDR3 has 13 amino acids. Germline CDR1 and CDR2: GTSNPN and SVGIG (reference sequence). The CDR3: CAWSVLGPETQYF. CDR3 nucleotide sequence: TGTGCCTGGAGTGTACTTGGGCCAGAGACCCAGTACTTC.

V gene TRBV5-6 combines with J gene TRBJ2-5; TRBD2 might be the D (6 bases). Deletions cut 4 bases from V and 1 base from J, with 11 bases between. Germline assignment: CDR1 SGHDT and CDR2 YYEEEE. The CDR3 has 14 amino acids. CDR3 sequence: CASSGRGLQETQYF. The CDR3 DNA follows: TGTGCCAGCAGCGGACGGGGACTCCAAGAGACCCAGTACTTC.

Only one count was recorded for this clonotype. This chain uses TRBV19 with TRBJ2-3; D is ambiguous. CDR1 and CDR2 (germline): LNHDA, SQIVND (reference sequence). The length of the CDR3 is 15 residues. Deletions cut 1 base from V and 0 bases from J, with 8 bases between. The CDR3 coding sequence is TGTGCCAGTAGTATAGGAGTCGACAGCACAGATACGCAGTATTTT. Its translation is CASSIGVDSTDTQYF.

Ten or more counts support this clonotype. This chain uses TRBV3-1 with TRBJ2-7; D is unresolved. V was pared by 4 bases and J by 4 bases, with 8 bases between. This CDR3 has 12 residues. Germline V lookup: CDR1 LGHDT, CDR2 YNNKEL (reference sequence). CDR3 coding DNA: TGTGCCAGCAGCCGGACCCGATACGAGCAGTACTTC. It yields the protein CASSRTRYEQYF.

CDR3 in DNA: TGTGCCAGCAGTTTATGGAGGACCAGAAACACCGGGGAGCTGTTTTTT. It yields the protein CASSLWRTRNTGELFF. The chain carries TRBV12-3 or TRBV12-4 and TRBJ2-2; possibly TRBD2 for D (5 bases). The CDR3 is 16 amino acids. Trimming cost V 2 bases and J 2 bases, with 12 bases left between them.

The V call is TRBV2, the J call TRBJ2-7; D ambiguous. The germline V and J ends were trimmed by 4 bases and 9 bases, with 16 bases remaining between them. In germline, CDR1 is SNHLY, CDR2 FYNNEI. The length of the CDR3 is 13 residues. The DNA of the CDR3 is TGTGCCAGCAGTGCTCTGACCGGGTCCACGCAGTACTTC. Amino acid sequence: CASSALTGSTQYF.

The rearrangement links TRBV27 to TRBJ2-2; 14 bases are a match to TRBD2. The CDR3 runs 16 residues. Germline CDR1 MNHEY, CDR2 SMNVEV (reference sequence). Unmatched junction bases numbered 4, after V lost 6 bases and J lost 4 bases. The CDR3 DNA reads TGTGCCAGCAGAGCCGGGACTAGCGGGAGCACCGGGGAGCTGTTTTTT. Protein: CASRAGTSGSTGELFF.

The table lists this clonotype with a few counts. The chain links TRBV29-1 to TRBJ1-1, with no clear D. V lost 4 bases to trimming and J lost 0 bases, with 6 bases between them. This CDR3 is 12 amino acids long. Germline V gene lookup returns CDR1 SQVTM and CDR2 ANQGSEA. This chain's CDR3 is CSVARLNTEAFF. DNA of the CDR3: TGCAGCGTTGCCAGATTGAACACTGAAGCTTTCTTT.

V and J are TRBV6-2 or TRBV6-3 and TRBJ1-6, with a possible D match to TRBD1 (5 bases). Germline loops: CDR1 MNHEY, CDR2 SVGEGT. With 10 bases removed from V and 6 bases from J, the gap between germline ends came to 13 bases. CDR3 size: 13 residues. CDR3 DNA: TGTGCCACCGCCAGGGTTGGTAATTCACCCCTCCACTTT. It codes for CATARVGNSPLHF.

The chain links TRBV6-5 to TRBJ2-7; TRBD2 matches 7 bases. There are 16 residues in the CDR3. From germline, CDR1 is MNHEY and CDR2 SVGAGI. J was trimmed by 0 bases and V by 6 bases; bases with no gene match: 11. The CDR3 DNA is TGTGCCAGCAGCCGAAACGTTCTAGCGGTCTCCTACGAGCAGTACTTC. It specifies CASSRNVLAVSYEQYF.

Written as DNA, the CDR3 is TGTGCCAGCACCCGAACTCGAACCGGGGAGCTGTTTTTT. Protein product: CASTRTRTGELFF. The chain recombines TRBV12-3 or TRBV12-4 with TRBJ2-2; D call uncertain. V dropped 7 bases and J dropped 5 bases, with 11 bases sitting between them. The CDR3 is made up of 13 amino acids.

The chain uses TRBV7-2 and TRBJ1-3, with unresolved D. The V gene's germline CDR1 is SGHTA and CDR2 FQGNSA. CDR3 length: 16 residues. V was shortened by 7 bases and J by 2 bases, with 18 bases between the two germline ends. The CDR3, as DNA: TGTGCCAGCACCTCTCTGGGGTGGGTGGCTGGAAACACCATATATTTT. Protein product: CASTSLGWVAGNTIYF.

This clonotype was found a few times. V is TRBV25-1 and J is TRBJ2-4; D might be TRBD2 (5 bases). Trimming stripped 4 bases from V and 4 bases from J, with 11 bases between. Germline V gene lookup returns CDR1 MGHDK and CDR2 SYGVNS. This CDR3 region has 14 residues. CDR3 coding DNA: TGTGCCAGCAGTGGAGGGAGTAGTAAAAACATTCAGTACTTC. Translated, it gives CASSGGSSKNIQYF.

The J gene is TRBJ1-1, the V gene TRBV6-1; 9 positions match TRBD1. The length of the CDR3 is 15 residues. V dropped 0 bases and J dropped 5; count of bases not matched to a gene: 4. Germline V gene lookup returns CDR1 MNHNS and CDR2 SASEGT. The DNA of the CDR3 is TGTGCCAGCAGTGAAGCCGACAGGGGGAAGACTGAAGCTTTCTTT. Its protein is CASSEADRGKTEAFF.

The rearrangement joins TRBV7-9 to TRBJ2-3, with D maybe TRBD2 (5 bases). The length of the CDR3 is 17 residues. V was pared by 0 bases and J by 1 base, with 14 bases between. Looked up from germline, CDR1 is SEHNR and CDR2 is FQNEAQ (reference sequence). DNA of the CDR3: TGTGCCAGCAGCTTAGCCTCCTTAGCGAGTGGCACAGATACGCAGTATTTT. This codes for CASSLASLASGTDTQYF.

This clonotype was detected a few times. The chain recombines TRBV5-1 with TRBJ2-2, with a possible D match to TRBD2 (5 bases). V lost 4 bases and J 4 bases, leaving 17 bases between the germline ends. Germline V gives CDR1 SGHRS, CDR2 YFSETQ. This CDR3 is 16 amino acids long. The DNA of the CDR3 is TGCGCCAGCAGCGCCCTCCCTTTGGGGAGCACCGGGGAGCTGTTTTTT. This gives the protein CASSALPLGSTGELFF.